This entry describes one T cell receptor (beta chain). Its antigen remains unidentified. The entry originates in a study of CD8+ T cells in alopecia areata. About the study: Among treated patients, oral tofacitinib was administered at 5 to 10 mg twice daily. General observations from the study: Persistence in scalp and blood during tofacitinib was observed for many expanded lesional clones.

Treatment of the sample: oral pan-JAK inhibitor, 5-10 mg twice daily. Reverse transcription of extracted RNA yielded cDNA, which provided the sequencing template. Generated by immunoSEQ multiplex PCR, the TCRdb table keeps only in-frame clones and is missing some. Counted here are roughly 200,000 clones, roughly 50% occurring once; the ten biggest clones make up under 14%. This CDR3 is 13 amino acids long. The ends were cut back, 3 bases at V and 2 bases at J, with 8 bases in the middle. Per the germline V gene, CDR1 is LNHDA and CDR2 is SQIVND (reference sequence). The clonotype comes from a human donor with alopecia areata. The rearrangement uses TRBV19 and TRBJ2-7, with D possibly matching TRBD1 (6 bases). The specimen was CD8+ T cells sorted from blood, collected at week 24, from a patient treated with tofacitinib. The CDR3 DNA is TGTGCCAGTAGTATGGACAGAACCTACGAGCAGTACTTC. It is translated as CASSMDRTYEQYF.